The clone carrying this T cell receptor (beta chain) has a handful of counts. Its antigen is not known. TCR beta libraries were made by quantitative 5'-RACE with molecular barcodes. TCRdb reprocessed the 5' RACE reads with MiXCR, giving one entry per CDR3 protein. The table records some 150,000 distinct CDR3 sequences, 44% of them present only once. This specimen comes from a study of CD8 T cells in ankylosing spondylitis. This CDR3 has 15 amino acids. Per germline, CDR1 SGHAT and CDR2 FQNNGV. The ends were cut back, 3 bases at V and 7 bases at J, with 16 bases in the middle. Study-level points and caveats: A motif in TCR beta, a set of eight or nine highly homologous variants, appeared characteristic of ankylosing spondylitis blood. Within matched ankylosing spondylitis synovial fluid, disease-linked clones were reportedly significantly enriched.

The chain combines TRBV11-2 with TRBJ2-1; D is perhaps TRBD2 (7 bases). The sample was synovial fluid, either unsorted or a sorted T cell fraction (not recorded which). This sequence was found in a male donor with ankylosing spondylitis. For the CDR3, the DNA is TGTGCCAGCAGCTTTTCTAGCGGAGGGGGGAATGAGCAGTTCTTC. Its protein product is CASSFSSGGGNEQFF. Full variable domain (rest looked up from reference TRBV11-2 and TRBJ2-1): EAGVAQSPRYKIIEKRQSVAFWCNPISGHATLYWYQQILGQGPKLLIQFQNNGVVDDSQLPKDRFSAERLKGVDSTLKIQPAKLEDSAVYLCASSFSSGGGNEQFFGPGTRLTVL.